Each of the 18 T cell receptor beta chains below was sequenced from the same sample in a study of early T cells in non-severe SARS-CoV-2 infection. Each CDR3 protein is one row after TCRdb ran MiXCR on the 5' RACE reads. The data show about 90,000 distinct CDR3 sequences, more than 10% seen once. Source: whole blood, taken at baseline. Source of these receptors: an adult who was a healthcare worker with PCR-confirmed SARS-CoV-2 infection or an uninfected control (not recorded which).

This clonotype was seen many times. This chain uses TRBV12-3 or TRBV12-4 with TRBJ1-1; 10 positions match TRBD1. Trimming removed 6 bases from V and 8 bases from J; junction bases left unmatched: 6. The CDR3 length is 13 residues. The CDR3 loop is CASSKDRGLEAFF. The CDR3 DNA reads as TGTGCCAGCAGCAAAGACAGGGGGCTGGAAGCTTTCTTT.

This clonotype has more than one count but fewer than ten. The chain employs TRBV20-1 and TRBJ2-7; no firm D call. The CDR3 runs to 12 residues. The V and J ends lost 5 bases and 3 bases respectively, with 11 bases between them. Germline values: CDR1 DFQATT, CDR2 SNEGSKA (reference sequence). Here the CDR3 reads CSAERASYEQYF. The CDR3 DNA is TGCAGTGCTGAGCGAGCAAGCTACGAGCAGTACTTC.

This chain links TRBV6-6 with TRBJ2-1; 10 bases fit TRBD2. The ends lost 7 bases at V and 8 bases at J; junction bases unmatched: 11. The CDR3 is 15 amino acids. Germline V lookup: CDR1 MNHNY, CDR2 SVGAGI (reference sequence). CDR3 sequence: CASTPPGLADDEQFF. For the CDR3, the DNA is TGTGCCAGCACCCCGCCCGGACTAGCGGACGATGAGCAGTTCTTC.

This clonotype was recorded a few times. Written as DNA, the CDR3 is TGTGCCAGCAGCGTTAAGGGAATCGCAACCTATAATTCACCCCTCCACTTT. Protein sequence: CASSVKGIATYNSPLHF. V usage is TRBV9 and J usage is TRBJ1-6; D is uncertain. Germline CDR1 and CDR2: SGDLS and YYNGEE. Trimming removed 2 bases from V and 2 bases from J, with 14 bases in between. CDR3 length: 17 residues.

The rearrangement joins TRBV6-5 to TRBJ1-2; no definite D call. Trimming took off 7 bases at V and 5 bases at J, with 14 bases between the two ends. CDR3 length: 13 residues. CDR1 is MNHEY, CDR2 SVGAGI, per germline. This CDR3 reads CASISPGTYGYTF. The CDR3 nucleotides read TGTGCCAGCATCTCCCCGGGAACGTATGGCTACACCTTC.

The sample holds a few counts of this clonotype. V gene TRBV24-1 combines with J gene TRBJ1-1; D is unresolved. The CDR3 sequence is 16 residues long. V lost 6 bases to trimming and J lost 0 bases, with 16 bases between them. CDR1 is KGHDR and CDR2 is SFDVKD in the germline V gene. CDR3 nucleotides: TGTGCCACCAGTCCCGGCCCTACAGTCATGAACACTGAAGCTTTCTTT. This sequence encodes CATSPGPTVMNTEAFF.

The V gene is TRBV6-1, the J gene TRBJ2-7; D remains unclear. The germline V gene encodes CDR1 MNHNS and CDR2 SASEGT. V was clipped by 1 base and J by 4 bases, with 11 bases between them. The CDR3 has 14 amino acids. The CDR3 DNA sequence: TGTGCCAGCAGTGAAGGCTGGGGAAGATACGAGCAGTACTTC. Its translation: CASSEGWGRYEQYF.

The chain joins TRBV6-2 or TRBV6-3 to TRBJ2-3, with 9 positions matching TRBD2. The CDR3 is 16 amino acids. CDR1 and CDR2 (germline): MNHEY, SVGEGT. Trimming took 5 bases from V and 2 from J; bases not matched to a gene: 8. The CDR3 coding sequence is TGTGCCAGCAGTAAAGGACTAGCGAGACTCACAGATACGCAGTATTTT. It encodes CASSKGLARLTDTQYF.

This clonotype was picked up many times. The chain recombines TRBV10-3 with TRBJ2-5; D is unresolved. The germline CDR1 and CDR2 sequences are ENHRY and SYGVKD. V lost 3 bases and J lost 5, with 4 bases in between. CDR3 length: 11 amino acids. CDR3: CAISDGETQYF. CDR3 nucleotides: TGTGCCATCAGTGATGGTGAGACCCAGTACTTC.

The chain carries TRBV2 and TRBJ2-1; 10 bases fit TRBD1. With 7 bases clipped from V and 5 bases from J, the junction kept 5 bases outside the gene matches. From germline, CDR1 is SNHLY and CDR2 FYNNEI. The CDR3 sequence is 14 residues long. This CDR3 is CASNPGQGHNEQFF. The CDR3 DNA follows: TGTGCCAGCAATCCGGGACAGGGGCACAATGAGCAGTTCTTC.

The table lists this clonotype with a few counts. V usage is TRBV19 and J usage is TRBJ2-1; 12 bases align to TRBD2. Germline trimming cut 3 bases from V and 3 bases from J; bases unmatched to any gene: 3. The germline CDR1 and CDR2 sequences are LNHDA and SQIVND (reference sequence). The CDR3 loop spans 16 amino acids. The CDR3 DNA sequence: TGTGCCAGTAGTATCGAGACTAGCGGGAGCTACAATGAGCAGTTCTTC. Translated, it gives CASSIETSGSYNEQFF.

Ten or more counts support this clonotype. The DNA for the CDR3 is TGCGCCAGCAGTGACGATTCTATAGAGACCCAGTACTTC. It translates to CASSDDSIETQYF. This sequence joins TRBV10-1 and TRBJ2-5; no clear D gene. The V and J ends lost 3 bases and 4 bases respectively, with 9 bases between them. This CDR3 region has 13 residues. CDR1 is WNHNN, CDR2 SYGVQD, per germline (reference sequence).

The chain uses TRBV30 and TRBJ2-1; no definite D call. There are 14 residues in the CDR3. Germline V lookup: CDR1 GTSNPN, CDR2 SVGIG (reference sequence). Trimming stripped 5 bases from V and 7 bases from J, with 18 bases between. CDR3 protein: CAWCSRPDWNEQFF. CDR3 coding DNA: TGTGCCTGGTGTTCTAGGCCCGACTGGAATGAGCAGTTCTTC.

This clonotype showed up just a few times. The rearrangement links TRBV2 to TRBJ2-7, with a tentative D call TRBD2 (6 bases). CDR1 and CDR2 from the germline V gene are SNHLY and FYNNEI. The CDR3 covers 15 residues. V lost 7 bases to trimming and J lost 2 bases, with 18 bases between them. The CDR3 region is CASTINSGSTYEQYF. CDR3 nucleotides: TGTGCCAGCACGATAAATAGCGGATCGACCTACGAGCAGTACTTC.

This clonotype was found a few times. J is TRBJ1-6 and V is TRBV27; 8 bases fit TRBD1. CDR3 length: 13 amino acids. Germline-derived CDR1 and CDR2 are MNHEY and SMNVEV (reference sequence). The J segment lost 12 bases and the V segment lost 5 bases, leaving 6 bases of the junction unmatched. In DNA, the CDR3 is TGTGCCAGCAGTCCCGGGACAGGAAGACCCCTCCACTTT. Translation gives CASSPGTGRPLHF.

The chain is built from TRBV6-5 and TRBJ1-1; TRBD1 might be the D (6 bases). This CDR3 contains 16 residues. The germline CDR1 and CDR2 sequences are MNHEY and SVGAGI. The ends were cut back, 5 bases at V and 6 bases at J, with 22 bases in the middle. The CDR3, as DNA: TGTGCCAGCAGTCGGGGCTTTAGGGGGTCGAAGTCTGAAGCTTTCTTT. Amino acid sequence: CASSRGFRGSKSEAFF.

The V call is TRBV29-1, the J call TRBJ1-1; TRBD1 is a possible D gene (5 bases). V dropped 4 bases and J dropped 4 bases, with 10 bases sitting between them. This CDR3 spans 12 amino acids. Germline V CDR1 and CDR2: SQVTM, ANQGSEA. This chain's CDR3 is CSVGGTGTEAFF. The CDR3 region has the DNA TGCAGCGTTGGAGGGACGGGCACTGAAGCTTTCTTT.

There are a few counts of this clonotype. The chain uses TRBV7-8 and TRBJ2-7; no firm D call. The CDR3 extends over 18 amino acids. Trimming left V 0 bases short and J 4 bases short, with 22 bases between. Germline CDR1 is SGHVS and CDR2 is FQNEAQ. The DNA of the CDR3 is TGTGCCAGCAGCTTAGCGGTACCCAACGCGGCAGTTGTTTACGAGCAGTACTTC. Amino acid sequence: CASSLAVPNAAVVYEQYF.